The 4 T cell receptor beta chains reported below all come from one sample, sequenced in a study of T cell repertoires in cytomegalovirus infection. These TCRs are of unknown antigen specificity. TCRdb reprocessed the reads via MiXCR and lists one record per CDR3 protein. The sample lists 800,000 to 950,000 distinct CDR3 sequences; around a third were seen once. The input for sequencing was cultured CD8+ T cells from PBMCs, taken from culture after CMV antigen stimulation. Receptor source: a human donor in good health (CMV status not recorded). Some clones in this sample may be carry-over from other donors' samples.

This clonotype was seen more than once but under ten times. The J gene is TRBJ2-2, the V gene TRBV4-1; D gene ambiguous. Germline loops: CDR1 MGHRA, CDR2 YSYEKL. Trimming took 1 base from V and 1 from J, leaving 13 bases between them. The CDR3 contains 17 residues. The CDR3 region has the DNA TGCGCCAGCAGCCAAGGGTCAGGAATTAGGAACACCGGGGAGCTGTTTTTT. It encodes CASSQGSGIRNTGELFF.

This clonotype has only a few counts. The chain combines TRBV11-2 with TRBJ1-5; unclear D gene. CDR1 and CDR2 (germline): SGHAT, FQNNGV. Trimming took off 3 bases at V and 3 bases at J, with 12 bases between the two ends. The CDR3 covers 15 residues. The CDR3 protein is CASSLQGTSNQPQHF. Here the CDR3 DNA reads TGTGCCAGCAGCTTGCAAGGAACTTCCAATCAGCCCCAGCATTTT.

CDR3 DNA sequence: TGTGCCAGTAGTATTGGGCAGGGGGTCAAGACCCAGTACTTC. Translated, it gives CASSIGQGVKTQYF. V gene TRBV19 combines with J gene TRBJ2-5; 7 bases are shared with TRBD1. V dropped 3 bases and J dropped 6; count of bases not matched to a gene: 7. The germline gives CDR1 LNHDA, CDR2 SQIVND (reference sequence). There are 14 residues in the CDR3.

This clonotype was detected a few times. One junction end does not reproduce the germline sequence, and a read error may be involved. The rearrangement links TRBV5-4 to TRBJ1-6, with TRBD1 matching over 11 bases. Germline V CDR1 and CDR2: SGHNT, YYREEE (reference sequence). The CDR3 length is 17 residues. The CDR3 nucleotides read TGTGCCAGCAGGTTGGAGAGGACAGGGGGCGCAAATTCACCCCTCCACTTT. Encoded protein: CASRLERTGGANSPLHF.